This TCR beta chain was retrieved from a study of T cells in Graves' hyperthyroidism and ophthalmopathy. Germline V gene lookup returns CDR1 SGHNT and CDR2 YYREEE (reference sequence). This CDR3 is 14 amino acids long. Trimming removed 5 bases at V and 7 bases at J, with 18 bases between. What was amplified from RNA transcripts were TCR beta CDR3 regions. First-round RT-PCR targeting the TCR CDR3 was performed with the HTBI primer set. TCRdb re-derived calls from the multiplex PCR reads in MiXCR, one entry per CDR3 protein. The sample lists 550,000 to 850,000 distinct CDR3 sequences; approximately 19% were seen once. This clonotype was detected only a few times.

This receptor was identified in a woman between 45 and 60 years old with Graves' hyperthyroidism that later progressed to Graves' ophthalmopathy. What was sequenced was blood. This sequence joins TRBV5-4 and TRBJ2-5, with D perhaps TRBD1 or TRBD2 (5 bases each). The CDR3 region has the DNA TGTGCCAGCAGTATCCCGGGACCTTTCCTGACCCAGTACTTC. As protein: CASSIPGPFLTQYF.